Listed below are T cell receptor beta chains from one sample, sequenced in a study of immune heterogeneity within non-small cell lung tumors. TCRdb called the multiplex PCR reads again in MiXCR, with one record for every CDR3 protein. The sample consists of roughly 2,900 distinct CDR3 sequences, 20% to 30% of them appearing once. Source material: lung tumor tissue. The origin of the receptors is a female donor with non-small cell lung cancer. CDR3s include the opening cysteine and the closing phenylalanine or tryptophan.

v_call	j_call	cdr3_aa
TRBV7-9	TRBJ2-7	CASSPSPLEGDRSYEQYF
TRBV2	TRBJ2-7	CASSEAMGLAVYYEKYF
TRBV7-9	TRBJ2-1	CASTLTGGGNEQFF
TRBV19	TRBJ1-5	CASRRTGSNQPQHF
TRBV12-3/TRBV12-4	TRBJ2-2	CAISLAGTGELFF
TRBV4-2	TRBJ2-7	CASSQDPSGTEQYF
TRBV19	TRBJ1-2	CASSILRPGAYGYTF
TRBV27	TRBJ2-3	CASRPTLAGVIPDTQYF
TRBV2	TRBJ2-5	CASSEATTGTGETQYF
TRBV28	TRBJ2-7	CASSLWGTSYEQYF
TRBV7-9	TRBJ1-4	CASSFAEKLFF
TRBV2	TRBJ1-1	CASSKSGRQGAWDTEAFF
TRBV18	TRBJ2-7	CASSPALAGVYEQYF
TRBV19	TRBJ2-7	CASSGLGLAGDRGEQYF
TRBV6-5	TRBJ1-1	CASSYSRGREAFF
TRBV20-1	TRBJ2-7	CSASATSYEQYF
TRBV10-2	TRBJ2-7	CASSESTAGVAYEQYF
TRBV29-1	TRBJ1-1	CSVPQGSGAFF
TRBV5-6	TRBJ2-2	CASSPGTGDTGELFF
TRBV6-1	TRBJ2-7	CASSTRTSGRPSYEQYF
TRBV14	TRBJ2-7	CASSQGRYEQYF
TRBV30	TRBJ1-5	CAWSGRTGPLNQPQHF
TRBV19	TRBJ2-7	CASSTPSVGSYEQYF
TRBV28	TRBJ1-1	CASSLGQATEAFF
TRBV28	TRBJ1-6	CASSSPGYSPLHF
TRBV9	TRBJ2-1	CASSATTRRNEQFF
TRBV20-1	TRBJ1-4	CSARDRSNEKLLF
TRBV30	TRBJ1-1	CAWSVLGQGSTEAFF
TRBV18	TRBJ2-1	CASSPNGRALNEQFF
TRBV6-1	TRBJ1-5	CASRTTGVRQPQHF
TRBV11-3	TRBJ2-2	CASSLGMGGNTGELFF
TRBV7-2	TRBJ1-2	CASSLDRVNTQNGGYTF
TRBV27	TRBJ2-7	CASSLTGGEQYF
TRBV15	TRBJ2-5	CATSKTGEIGETQYF
TRBV11-2	TRBJ2-4	CASSLRDIQYF
TRBV6-1	TRBJ2-5	CASSEGAVRGTQYF
TRBV14	TRBJ1-5	CASSQRAGADQPQHF
TRBV9	TRBJ2-7	CASSVAPTSGRPPYEQYF
TRBV3-1	TRBJ2-1	CASSQDPTQLNEQFF
TRBV5-1	TRBJ2-3	CASSVGQGGDTQYF
TRBV19	TRBJ1-4	CAISIGGGAGEKLFF
TRBV6-1	TRBJ2-1	CASRTGFSYNEQFF
TRBV4-2	TRBJ2-3	CASSQDDPGPLYADTQYF
TRBV29-1	TRBJ1-2	CSVEDGYGTGDRYGYTF
TRBV30	TRBJ1-5	CAWRHSGGGQPQHF